This TCR beta chain was documented in a study of CD8 T cells in Susac syndrome. Both CD4+ and CD8+ T cells were negatively isolated, and TEMRA cells underwent FACS enrichment. This CDR3 is built from 15 residues. The germline CDR1 and CDR2 sequences are MNHEY and SVGAGI. V was pared by 5 bases and J by 0 bases, with 10 bases between. Reverse transcription of 0.5 to 1 ug RNA was performed with random hexamers. TCRdb reprocessed the immunoSEQ multiplex PCR reads with MiXCR, giving one entry per CDR3 protein. The sample lists roughly 130,000 distinct CDR3 sequences, approximately 94% occurring once. This TCR derives from a human donor with multiple sclerosis. V usage is TRBV6-5 and J usage is TRBJ2-2; possible D gene TRBD1, 6 bases. Source material: CD4+ T cells from PBMCs. The CDR3 DNA follows: TGTGCCAGCAGTCGGACAGTCCCGAACACCGGGGAGCTGTTTTTT. Protein sequence: CASSRTVPNTGELFF.